What follows is one T cell receptor beta chain and its context. Repertoires were generated with immunoSEQ multiplex PCR, while TCRdb's copy carries only in-frame clones and drops some. There are tens of thousands of clones in the sample; around 80% occur only once, and approximately 9.5% lies in the top ten. This sample was included in a study of PD-L1 blockade in urothelial cancer. Background on the study: Blood drawn 3 weeks (second dose) and 6 weeks after treatment start was analyzed. The median T cell count in blood samples was 141,255.

Trimming at V came to 1 base and at J to 1 base, leaving 0 bases not matched to a gene. The CDR3 sequence is 15 residues long. Germline V lookup: CDR1 MGHRA, CDR2 YSYEKL. The V gene is TRBV4-1, the J gene TRBJ2-1; TRBD1 matches 8 bases. This TCR derives from a man between 65 and 85 years old with urothelial cancer. This specimen consisted of PBMCs, obtained around atezolizumab (anti-PD-L1) treatment. The DNA of the CDR3 is TGCGCCAGCAGCCAAGGACAGGGGTCCTACAATGAGCAGTTCTTC. Its protein is CASSQGQGSYNEQFF.